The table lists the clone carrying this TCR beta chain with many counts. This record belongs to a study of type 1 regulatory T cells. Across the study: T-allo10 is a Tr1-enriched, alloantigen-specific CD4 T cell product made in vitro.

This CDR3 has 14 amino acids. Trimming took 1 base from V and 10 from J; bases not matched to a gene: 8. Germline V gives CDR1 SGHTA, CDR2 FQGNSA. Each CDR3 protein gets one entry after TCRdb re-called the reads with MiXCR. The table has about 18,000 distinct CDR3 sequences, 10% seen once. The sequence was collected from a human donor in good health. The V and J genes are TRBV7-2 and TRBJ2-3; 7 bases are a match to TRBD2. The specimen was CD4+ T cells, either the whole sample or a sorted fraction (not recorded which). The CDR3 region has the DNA TGTGCCAGCAGCTTAGGGTCGGCGGGAGTGGCGCAGTATTTT. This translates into CASSLGSAGVAQYF.